This T cell receptor (beta chain) derives from a study of T-cell memory formation after mild COVID-19. This clonotype was detected a few times. Germline CDR1 reads KGHDR; CDR2 reads SFDVKD. The CDR3 runs to 15 residues. V was pared by 5 bases and J by 3 bases, with 15 bases between. Barcoded TCR alpha and TCR beta cDNA libraries with UMIs came from 5'RACE using constant-segment primers. One entry per CDR3 protein results from TCRdb running MiXCR on the 5' RACE reads. The data show fewer than 300,000 distinct CDR3 sequences, 16% seen once. The TCR was taken from a man between 18 and 29 years old who had mild COVID-19 (a few samples of this study predate the infection). Cell type and time point are not known. Sequencing was performed on PBMCs or a T cell subset sorted from them (not recorded which). This chain joins TRBV24-1 and TRBJ2-5; possible D gene TRBD2, 8 bases. This chain's CDR3 is CATSGGGTAKETQYF. In DNA form, the CDR3 reads TGTGCCACCAGTGGCGGGGGGACAGCCAAAGAGACCCAGTACTTC.